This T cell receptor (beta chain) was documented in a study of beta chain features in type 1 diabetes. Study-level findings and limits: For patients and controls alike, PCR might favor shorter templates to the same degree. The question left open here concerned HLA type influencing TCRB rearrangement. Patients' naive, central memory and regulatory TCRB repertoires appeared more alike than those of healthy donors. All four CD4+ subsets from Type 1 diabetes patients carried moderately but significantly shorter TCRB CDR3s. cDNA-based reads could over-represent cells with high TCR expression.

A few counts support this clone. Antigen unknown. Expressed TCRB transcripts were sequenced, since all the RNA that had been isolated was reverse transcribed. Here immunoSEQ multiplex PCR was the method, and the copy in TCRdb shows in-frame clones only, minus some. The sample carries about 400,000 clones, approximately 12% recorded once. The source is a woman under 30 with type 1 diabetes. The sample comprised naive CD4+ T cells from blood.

The DNA for the CDR3 is TGTGCCAGCAGCCCACGGGGGGGAACAGCTCCTCCCTACGAGCAGTACTTC. Its protein product is CASSPRGGTAPPYEQYF. The chain is built from TRBV7-3 and TRBJ2-7; TRBD2 aligns across 8 bases. Germline CDR1 reads SGHTA; CDR2 reads FQGTGA. CDR3 length: 17 residues. V gave up 5 bases and J gave up 2 bases; unmatched junction bases: 14.